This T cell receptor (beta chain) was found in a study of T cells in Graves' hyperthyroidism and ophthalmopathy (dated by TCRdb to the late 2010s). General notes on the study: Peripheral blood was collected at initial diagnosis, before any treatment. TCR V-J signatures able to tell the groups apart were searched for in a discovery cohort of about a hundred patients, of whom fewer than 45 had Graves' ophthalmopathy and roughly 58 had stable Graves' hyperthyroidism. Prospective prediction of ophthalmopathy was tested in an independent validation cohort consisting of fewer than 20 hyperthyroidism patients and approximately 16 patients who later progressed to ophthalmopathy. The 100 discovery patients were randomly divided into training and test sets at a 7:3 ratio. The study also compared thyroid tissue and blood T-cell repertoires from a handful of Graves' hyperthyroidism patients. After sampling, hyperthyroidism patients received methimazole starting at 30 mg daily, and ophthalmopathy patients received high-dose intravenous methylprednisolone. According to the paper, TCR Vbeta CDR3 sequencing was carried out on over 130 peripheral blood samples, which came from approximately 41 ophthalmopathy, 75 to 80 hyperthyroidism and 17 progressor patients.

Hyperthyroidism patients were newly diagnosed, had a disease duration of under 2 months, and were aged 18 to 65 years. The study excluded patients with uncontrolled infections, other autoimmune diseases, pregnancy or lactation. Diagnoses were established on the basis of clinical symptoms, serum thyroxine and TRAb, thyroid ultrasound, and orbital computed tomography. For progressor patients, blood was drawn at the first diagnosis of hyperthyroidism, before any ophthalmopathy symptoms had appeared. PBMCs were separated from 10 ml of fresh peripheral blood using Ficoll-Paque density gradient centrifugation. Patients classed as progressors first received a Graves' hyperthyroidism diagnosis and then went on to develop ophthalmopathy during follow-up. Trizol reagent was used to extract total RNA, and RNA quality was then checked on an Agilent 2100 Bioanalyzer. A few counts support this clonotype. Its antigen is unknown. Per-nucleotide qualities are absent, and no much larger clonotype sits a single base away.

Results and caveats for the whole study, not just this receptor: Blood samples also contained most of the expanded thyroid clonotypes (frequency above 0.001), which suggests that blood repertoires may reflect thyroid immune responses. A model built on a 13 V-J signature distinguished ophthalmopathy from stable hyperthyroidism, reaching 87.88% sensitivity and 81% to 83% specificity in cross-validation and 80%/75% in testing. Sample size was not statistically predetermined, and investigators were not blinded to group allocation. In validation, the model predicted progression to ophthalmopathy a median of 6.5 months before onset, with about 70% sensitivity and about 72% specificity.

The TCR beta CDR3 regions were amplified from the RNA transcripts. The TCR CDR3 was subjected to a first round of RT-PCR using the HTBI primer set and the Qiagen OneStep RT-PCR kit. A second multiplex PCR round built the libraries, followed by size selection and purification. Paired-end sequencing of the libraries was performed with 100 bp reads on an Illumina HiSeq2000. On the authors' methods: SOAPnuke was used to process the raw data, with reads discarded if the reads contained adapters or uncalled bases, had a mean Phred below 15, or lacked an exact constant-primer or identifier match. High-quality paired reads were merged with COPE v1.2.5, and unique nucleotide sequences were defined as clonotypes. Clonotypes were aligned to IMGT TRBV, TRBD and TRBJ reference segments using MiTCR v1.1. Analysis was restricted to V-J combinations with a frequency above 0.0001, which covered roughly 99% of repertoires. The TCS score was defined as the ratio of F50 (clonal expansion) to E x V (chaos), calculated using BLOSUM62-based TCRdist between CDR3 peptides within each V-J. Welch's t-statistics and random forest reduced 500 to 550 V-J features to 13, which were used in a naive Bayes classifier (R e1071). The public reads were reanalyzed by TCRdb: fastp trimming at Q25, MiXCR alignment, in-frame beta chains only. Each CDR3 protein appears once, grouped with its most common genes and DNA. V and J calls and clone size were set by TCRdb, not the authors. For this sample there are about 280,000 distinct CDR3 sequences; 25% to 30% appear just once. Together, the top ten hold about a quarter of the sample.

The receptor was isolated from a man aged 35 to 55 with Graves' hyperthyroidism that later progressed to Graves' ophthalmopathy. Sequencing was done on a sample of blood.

The DNA sequence is as follows: TGTGCCAGCAGCTGGGGTGCAGGGTTCTACGAGCAGTACTTC. It encodes CASSWGAGFYEQYF. The V and J segments used are TRBV7-8 and TRBJ2-7, with TRBD1 perhaps the D gene, on 5 matching bases. From the cysteine up to the phenylalanine, the CDR3 has a length of 14 residues. CDR3 DNA only is kept here, 42 bases in frame from base 1. V is cut by 4 bases and J by 3 bases, and the space between the germline ends is 13 bases. The CDR1 and CDR2 encoded by the germline V gene are SGHVS and FQNEAQ.